The TCR beta chain under discussion was sequenced for a study of T cells expressing NK-cell markers (dated by TCRdb to 2020 to 2021). With respect to the entire study: Seven or eight donors provided sorted CD3+CD56+NKG2C+, CD3+CD56+NKG2C- and CD3+CD56-NKG2C+ T-cell subsets, whose TCR beta-chain repertoires were profiled. Libraries were sequenced as 2 x 150 bp reads on Illumina HiSeq 2000/2500, MiSeq or NextSeq. Among the eight sequenced donors, only one was HCMV-seronegative, while the other seven were HCMV-seropositive. Randomly selected healthy volunteers, three men and five women, were used as the eight sequenced donors. The full study reports these points: For six donors, the dominant CD3+CD56+NKG2C+ clonotypes were among the top 10 CD8+ clonotypes and accounted for about 1.0-7.0% of CD8+ T cells. Those dominant clonotypes were again the most abundant among CD3+CD56-NKG2C+ cells in a few donors, at about 28.3-65%. It remained unclear whether the expanded NKG2C-expressing T cell clones were specific for HCMV antigens.

A commercial ELISA kit detecting HCMV-specific IgG in serum was used to determine HCMV serostatus. Peripheral blood mononuclear cells were isolated from blood by Ficoll density gradient centrifugation. Including the terminal cysteine and phenylalanine, the CDR3 comprises 17 residues. Nucleotide data are not available. CDR1 and CDR2 are drawn from the germline V gene (reference sequence): SGHNT, YYREEE. For sequencing, an Illumina HiSeq 2000 was employed. TCR beta cDNA libraries were made by 5'RACE template switching that added a universal primer site and unique molecular identifiers. Synthesis of cDNA was primed from the TCR beta constant segment and was followed by two consecutive PCR amplification steps. The published analysis was carried out like this. Reads were demultiplexed and grouped by UMI with MIGEC, and clonotypes were assembled and quantified with MiTCR. To exclude erroneous sequences, any TCR cDNA sequence not supported by at least two reads was discarded. The tcR package was used for downstream repertoire analysis, with clonotypes matched between fractions based on CDR3 nucleotide sequence plus V segment. VDJmatch was used to annotate antigen specificity against VDJdb, with one amino acid substitution in CDR3 allowed. After the reads were reprocessed by TCRdb, one entry was made per CDR3 protein sequence, with no DNA. For this entry, the V and J calls and clone size follow TCRdb and not the study's own pipeline. The table held for this sample gives 120,000 to 150,000 distinct CDR3 sequences. The ten most abundant clones make up 9.5% to 15% of the sample.

About this clonotype itself: Its cognate antigen has yet to be identified.

This receptor was taken from a man aged 18 to 29 in good health. Donor details come from another sample of the same person, matched by shared clones. Sequencing was done on a sample of blood T cells: a sorted CD56 or NKG2C T cell subset, CD4+ or CD8+ T cells, or bulk PBMC T cells (not recorded which). The chain couples TRBV5-4 to TRBJ2-1; TCRdb returns TRBD2, unconfirmable since there is no DNA. For the CDR3, the sequence is CASSRYRSGSKYNEQFF.